Listed here are 14 T cell receptor beta chains from one sample, sequenced in a study of blood T cell repertoires in COVID-19. This table comes from immunoSEQ multiplex PCR, and its TCRdb copy is limited to in-frame clones, with some not included. The data show around 230,000 clones, with 83% seen just once and 2% to 3% held by the top ten. The source material was peripheral blood. These receptors all come from a middle-aged woman with active or convalescent COVID-19.

The rearrangement uses TRBV27 and TRBJ1-5, with unresolved D. In germline, CDR1 is MNHEY, CDR2 SMNVEV (reference sequence). The CDR3 contains 11 residues. The germline V and J ends were trimmed by 10 bases and 16 bases, with 20 bases remaining between them. CDR3 protein: CAITGDTTLHF. The DNA of the CDR3 is TGTGCCATCACGGGAGACACCACGTTACATTTT.

This clone was recorded once. This rearrangement joins TRBV3-1 (or the pseudogene TRBV3-2) to TRBJ2-5; 8 nucleotides match TRBD2. The DNA end lines up better with TRBJ2-7; the J call may be wrong. CDR3 length: 14 residues. The germline V gene encodes CDR1 LGHDT and CDR2 YNNKEL (reference sequence). CDR3 region: CASSQRGTRYEQYF. The CDR3 DNA sequence: TGTGCCAGCAGCCAAAGAGGGACTAGATACGAGCAGTACTTC.

This chain connects TRBV24-1 to TRBJ2-1, with 8 bases identical to TRBD2. The CDR3 is made up of 20 amino acids. CDR1 KGHDR and CDR2 SFDVKD come from the germline V gene. V was clipped by 4 bases and J by 13 bases; unmatched bases: 29. Here the CDR3 DNA reads TGTGCCACCAGTGAGGTCTTCAGGCGTACTAGCGGCCAGGAACCCAATGTTCAGTTCTTC. It codes for CATSEVFRRTSGQEPNVQFF.

As to this clone: A much larger clone lies a single base off, so this may be a read error. The chain has TRBV2 and TRBJ1-1; TRBD1 matches at 8 bases. J lost 1 base, V lost 3 bases, and 1 base had no gene match. The CDR3 covers 14 residues. The germline CDR1 and CDR2 sequences are SNHLY and FYNNEI. CDR3 protein: CASSDGQGNTEAFF. The CDR3 DNA sequence: TGTGCCAGCAGTGACGGACAGGGGAACACTGAAGCTTTCTTT.

This chain joins TRBV7-3 and TRBJ2-2; 8 bases map to TRBD1. V gave up 3 bases and J gave up 0 bases; unmatched junction bases: 3. Germline V CDR1 and CDR2: SGHTA, FQGTGA. This CDR3 comprises 16 residues. The CDR3 sequence: CASSLGGQANTGELFF. The CDR3 DNA follows: TGTGCCAGCAGCTTGGGGGGACAGGCGAACACCGGGGAGCTGTTTTTT.

This clone was seen a few times. The chain joins TRBV7-8 to TRBJ1-5, with 7 bases aligning to TRBD1. The CDR3 is 14 amino acids. Per germline, CDR1 SGHVS and CDR2 FQNEAQ. V lost 4 bases, J lost 2 bases, and 2 bases stayed unmatched. As DNA, the CDR3 is TGTGCCAGCAGCTCCGACAGGGGCAATCAGCCCCAGCATTTT. This gives the protein CASSSDRGNQPQHF.

V is TRBV7-2 and J is TRBJ1-4; TRBD1 agrees at 8 bases. The J segment lost 6 bases and the V segment lost 5 bases, leaving 5 bases of the junction unmatched. The CDR3 contains 14 residues. Germline CDR1 is SGHTA and CDR2 is FQGNSA. CDR3 sequence reads: CASSGRTGHEKLFF. The CDR3 region has the DNA TGTGCCAGCAGCGGAAGGACAGGGCATGAAAAACTGTTTTTT.

The V gene is TRBV11-3, the J gene TRBJ1-2, with 7 bases matching TRBD1. This CDR3 comprises 16 residues. From germline, CDR1 is SGHNT and CDR2 YENEEA. The J segment lost 4 bases and the V segment lost 3 bases, leaving 11 bases of the junction unmatched. The DNA of the CDR3 is TGTGCCAGCAGCTTGTCCTCGACAGGGTTGAGCTATGGCTACACCTTC. This gives the protein CASSLSSTGLSYGYTF.

The rearrangement links TRBV4-3 to TRBJ2-1; 8 bases align to TRBD2. Germline values: CDR1 LGHNA, CDR2 YSLEER. CDR3 length: 19 amino acids. J lost 0 bases, V lost 2 bases, and 12 bases had no gene match. The CDR3 region has the DNA TGCGCCAGCAGCCAAAGGCCTTCGCGGGGGGTGAGCTCCTACAATGAGCAGTTCTTC. It encodes CASSQRPSRGVSSYNEQFF.

This clone turned up a few times. The genes are TRBV10-2 and TRBJ2-2; D might be TRBD1 (6 bases). V lost 2 bases, J lost 8 bases, and 12 bases lay in between. CDR1 and CDR2 from the germline V gene are WSHSY and SAAADI. CDR3 length equals 14 residues. CDR3 DNA: TGCGCCAGCAGTGAGGGACAGTCTTGGGGGGAGCTGTTTTTT. This gives the protein CASSEGQSWGELFF.

This chain uses TRBV30 with TRBJ2-7; TRBD2 agrees at 11 bases. Germline V lookup: CDR1 GTSNPN, CDR2 SVGIG (reference sequence). The CDR3 loop spans 15 amino acids. The V segment lost 3 bases and the J segment 6 bases; nucleotides outside the gene matches: 10. In nucleotides, the CDR3 is TGTGCCTGGAGCCGCCTGGGGCTAGCGGGAGGCGAGCAGTACTTC. Translation: CAWSRLGLAGGEQYF.

The chain links TRBV9 to TRBJ2-5; D is possibly TRBD1 (5 bases). The V end was cut by 3 bases, the J end by 4 bases, with 10 bases between. Germline V CDR1 and CDR2: SGDLS, YYNGEE. The CDR3 runs 13 residues. CDR3 coding DNA: TGTGCCAGCAGCGCGAGGACACCAGAGACCCAGTACTTC. It is translated as CASSARTPETQYF.

This rearrangement joins TRBV7-3 to TRBJ2-3, with TRBD2 matching over 10 bases. The J segment lost 4 bases and the V segment lost 4 bases, leaving 5 bases of the junction unmatched. From germline, CDR1 is SGHTA and CDR2 FQGTGA. The CDR3 runs 15 residues. CDR3 protein: CASSSRLAGADTQYF. The DNA for the CDR3 is TGTGCCAGCAGCTCCCGACTAGCGGGTGCAGATACGCAGTATTTT.

The chain couples TRBV23-1 to TRBJ2-3; 8 bases match TRBD1. TRBV23-1 is filed as an ORF, its function uncertain. CDR3 size: 18 residues. V trimming: 2 bases; J trimming: 4 bases; junction bases outside the gene matches: 14. This chain's CDR3 is CASSQPFMDRESADTQYF. The CDR3 DNA follows: TGCGCCAGCAGTCAACCTTTCATGGACAGGGAGAGCGCAGATACGCAGTATTTT.